Listed below are T cell receptor beta chains from one sample, sequenced in a study of T cells in Graves' hyperthyroidism and ophthalmopathy. TCRdb recomputed calls from the multiplex PCR reads with MiXCR, one row per CDR3 protein. This sample has a few hundred thousand distinct CDR3 sequences, with approximately 15% found just once. The sequenced sample consisted of blood. These receptors were collected from a woman aged 25 to 39 with Graves' hyperthyroidism. CDR3s include the opening cysteine and the closing phenylalanine or tryptophan. D genes are given only for firm matches. The size field is filled for only some rows; it gives once, few, many or a size class.

abundance	v_gene	j_gene	d_gene	CDR3nt	CDR3aa
few	TRBV28	TRBJ1-6	NA	TGTGCCAGCAGCCGGCTTCGAGGGTCACCCCTCCACTTT	CASSRLRGSPLHF
few	TRBV5-4	TRBJ2-7	TRBD2	TGTGCCAGCAGCTTGGCCGGAGCGGGGGCGTCCCACGAGCAGTACTTC	CASSLAGAGASHEQYF
many	TRBV7-9	TRBJ2-7	NA	TGTGCCAGCAGCTTAGCGGTAGGACTCTCCTACGAGCAGTACTTC	CASSLAVGLSYEQYF
many	TRBV12-3/TRBV12-4	TRBJ1-4	NA	TGTGCCAGCAAGTTTGGGAATGGAAATGAAAAACTGTTTTTT	CASKFGNGNEKLFF
few	TRBV7-9	TRBJ2-5	NA	TGTGCCAGCAGCTTACCGGGACCCTCAAGCGAGACCCAGTACTTC	CASSLPGPSSETQYF
NA	TRBV12-3/TRBV12-4	TRBJ2-1	TRBD2	TGTGCCAGCAGCCCTAGCGGGAGACCTAACAATGAGCAGTTCTTC	CASSPSGRPNNEQFF
many	TRBV2	TRBJ1-2	TRBD1	TGTGCCAGCACGAAACTCGGACAGGATTTTAACTATGGCTACACCTTC	CASTKLGQDFNYGYTF
NA	TRBV5-6	TRBJ2-1	NA	TGTGCCAGCAGCTTAAAAGAGCTCTACAATGAGCAGTTCTTC	CASSLKELYNEQFF
few	TRBV10-3	TRBJ1-5	NA	TGTGCCATTTCGGGTAGCAATCAGCCCCAGCATTTT	CAISGSNQPQHF
NA	TRBV5-6	TRBJ2-7	NA	TGTGCCAGCAGCTTGTCGTCGGGACCCTTTTCCTACGAGCAGTACTTC	CASSLSSGPFSYEQYF
many	TRBV12-3/TRBV12-4	TRBJ2-7	TRBD2	TGTGCCAGCAGTCCTCCGGGACTAGCGGGACCCGAGCAGTACTTC	CASSPPGLAGPEQYF
many	TRBV28	TRBJ2-2	NA	TGTGCCAGCGGAACGGGTAGGGTAATCACCGGGGAGCTGTTTTTT	CASGTGRVITGELFF
NA	TRBV5-1	TRBJ2-3	NA	TGCGCCAGCAGCTTGTCGGATGTAAGTGTTTCGAATCTGGATACGCAGTATTTT	CASSLSDVSVSNLDTQYF
NA	TRBV20-1	TRBJ1-1	NA	TGCAGTGCTAGAGATGGTTTCATGGGGAACACTGAAGCTTTCTTT	CSARDGFMGNTEAFF
NA	TRBV4-1	TRBJ2-5	NA	TGCGCCAGCAGCCAATTTTTCTTGGCGGAGACCCAGTACTTC	CASSQFFLAETQYF
many	TRBV10-3	TRBJ2-5	TRBD2	TGTGCCATCAGTGGTCCGGCGGGGGGAGAGACCCAGTACTTC	CAISGPAGGETQYF
many	TRBV11-2	TRBJ2-2	NA	TGTGCCAGCAGCCTAGGGGTCCTCGGCGGGGAGCTGTTTTTT	CASSLGVLGGELFF
NA	TRBV6-6	TRBJ2-7	TRBD1	TGTGCCAGCAGTTACTCGGACAGGGGGCCCTACGAGCAGTACTTC	CASSYSDRGPYEQYF
many	TRBV27	TRBJ2-2	TRBD1	TGTGCCAGCAGAATGGGACAGGGGGATTACACCGGGGAGCTGTTTTTT	CASRMGQGDYTGELFF
few	TRBV27	TRBJ2-7	TRBD1	TGTGCCAGCAGTCTACAGGGGGACGGCTCCTACGAGCAGTACTTC	CASSLQGDGSYEQYF
NA	TRBV20-1	TRBJ2-1	TRBD1	TGCAGTGCCCCGACGGGACAGGACTACAATGAGCAGTTCTTC	CSAPTGQDYNEQFF
NA	TRBV19	TRBJ2-6	TRBD2	TGTGCCAGTAGTACCCTGGGACTAGCGGGAGCATCTGGGGCCAACGTCCTGACTTTC	CASSTLGLAGASGANVLTF
many	TRBV10-1	TRBJ2-2	NA	TGCGCCAGCAGTGTGGGACTCCTTACCGGGGAGCTGTTTTTT	CASSVGLLTGELFF
few	TRBV12-3/TRBV12-4	TRBJ1-1	TRBD1	TGTGCCAGCAGTTCCGCCCCAGGGGGGAACACTGAAGCTTTCTTT	CASSSAPGGNTEAFF
many	TRBV7-2	TRBJ2-3	NA	TGTGCCAGCAGCTTAGTTGGGGGAGATACGCAGTATTTT	CASSLVGGDTQYF
once	TRBV7-2	TRBJ2-3	NA	TGTGCCAGCAGCCTGCGGGTGCTAGATACGCAGTATTTT	CASSLRVLDTQYF
few	TRBV4-2	TRBJ1-5	NA	TGTGCCAGCAGCCAAGATGTGGCAGGGGTAGGCCAGCCCCAGCATTTT	CASSQDVAGVGQPQHF
many	TRBV5-6	TRBJ2-5	NA	TGTGCCAGCAGCGGGGGATTTACCTGGGCTGGGGAGACCCAGTACTTC	CASSGGFTWAGETQYF
NA	TRBV4-3	TRBJ2-3	NA	TGCGCCAGCAGCCAAGGATCCTTGGGGTCCCCGTCAGATACGCAGTATTTT	CASSQGSLGSPSDTQYF
many	TRBV24-1	TRBJ2-1	NA	TGTGCCACCAGTGAGGCGGTGAACACCTACAATGAGCAGTTCTTC	CATSEAVNTYNEQFF
NA	TRBV15	TRBJ1-1	NA	TGTGCCACCAGCAGAGTAGCGGGCGGGGCCACTGAAGCTTTCTTT	CATSRVAGGATEAFF
many	TRBV6-1	TRBJ1-5	NA	TGTGCCACGCCCGGTAATCAGCCCCAGCATTTT	CATPGNQPQHF
many	TRBV3-1	TRBJ1-2	NA	TGTGCCAGCAGCCAAATCGGGGATGGCTACACCTTC	CASSQIGDGYTF
many	TRBV7-2	TRBJ2-7	TRBD2	TGTGCCAGCAGCCATAGCGGGAACCCCTACGAGCAGTACTTC	CASSHSGNPYEQYF
NA	TRBV4-2	TRBJ2-1	TRBD1	TGTGCCAGCAGCCGAGAGGGGGCAAATGAGCAGTTCTTC	CASSREGANEQFF
NA	TRBV20-1	TRBJ2-1	NA	TGCAGTGCTTCCAATTGGGGGGCCTACGAGCAGTTCTTC	CSASNWGAYEQFF
many	TRBV9	TRBJ2-5	NA	TGTGCCAGCAGCGTAAGTGGGGAACAAGAGACCCAGTACTTC	CASSVSGEQETQYF